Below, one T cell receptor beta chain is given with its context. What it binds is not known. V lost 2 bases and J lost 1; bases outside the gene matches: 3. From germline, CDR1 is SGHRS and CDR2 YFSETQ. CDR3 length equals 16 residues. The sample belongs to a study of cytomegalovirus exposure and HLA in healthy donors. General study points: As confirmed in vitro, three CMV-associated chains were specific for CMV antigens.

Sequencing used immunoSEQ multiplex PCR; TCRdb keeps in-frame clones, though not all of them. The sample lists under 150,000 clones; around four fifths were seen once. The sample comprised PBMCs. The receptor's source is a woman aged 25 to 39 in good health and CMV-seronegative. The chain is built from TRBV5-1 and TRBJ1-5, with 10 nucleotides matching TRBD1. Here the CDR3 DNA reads TGCGCCAGCAGCTTAGAGGGACAGGGGAGCAATCAGCCCCAGCATTTT. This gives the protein CASSLEGQGSNQPQHF. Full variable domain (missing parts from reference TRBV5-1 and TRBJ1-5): KAGVTQTPRYLIKTRGQQVTLSCSPISGHRSVSWYQQTPGQGLQFLFEYFSETQRNKGNFPGRFSGRQFSNSRSEMNVSTLELGDSALYLCASSLEGQGSNQPQHFGDGTRLSIL.